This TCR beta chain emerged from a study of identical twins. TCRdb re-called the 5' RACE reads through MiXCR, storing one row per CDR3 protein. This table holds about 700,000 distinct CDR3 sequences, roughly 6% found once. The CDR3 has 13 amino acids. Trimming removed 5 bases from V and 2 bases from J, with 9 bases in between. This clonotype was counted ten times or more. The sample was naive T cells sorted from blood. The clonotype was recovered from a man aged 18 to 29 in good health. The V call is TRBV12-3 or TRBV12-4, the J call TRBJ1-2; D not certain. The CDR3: CASSRAGNYGYTF. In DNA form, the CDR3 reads TGTGCCAGCAGTCGAGCGGGCAACTATGGCTACACCTTC.